This passage covers 26 T cell receptor beta chains from one sample sequenced in a study of T cells in tuberculosis. TCRdb keeps only in-frame clones here, not all; method: immunoSEQ multiplex PCR. This sample yields 20,000 to 25,000 clones, of which almost 97% are seen a single time; 5% to 8% belongs to the top ten. The sequenced sample consisted of PBMCs. These receptors originate from a donor aged 10 to 29 with latent tuberculosis or without tuberculosis infection.

This clone occurred once. The chain couples TRBV5-5 to TRBJ2-5, with D unresolved. The CDR3 covers 14 residues. The germline gives CDR1 SGHKS, CDR2 YYEKEE (reference sequence). V was pared by 4 bases and J by 5 bases, with 15 bases between. The CDR3 is CASSKTVTGETQYF. CDR3 nucleotide sequence: TGTGCCAGCAGCAAGACCGTAACCGGGGAGACCCAGTACTTC.

The J gene is TRBJ2-2, the V gene TRBV4-2; the D gene is possibly TRBD1 (6 bases). This CDR3 has 16 amino acids. The V gene's germline CDR1 is LGHNA and CDR2 YNFKEQ. Trimming took 1 base from V and 4 from J, leaving 13 bases between them. CDR3 amino acids: CASSQGGLAATGELFF. As DNA, the CDR3 is TGTGCCAGCAGCCAAGGGGGGCTAGCTGCCACCGGGGAGCTGTTTTTT.

The rearrangement links TRBV7-8 to TRBJ2-1; 7 nucleotides agree with TRBD1. Per germline, CDR1 SGHVS and CDR2 FQNEAQ. Trimming at V came to 5 bases and at J to 5 bases, leaving 6 bases not matched to a gene. The CDR3 covers 14 residues. The CDR3 protein is CASSHMRGHNEQFF. The CDR3 DNA follows: TGTGCCAGCAGCCATATGAGGGGGCACAATGAGCAGTTCTTC. The full variable domain, with the rest looked up from reference TRBV7-8 and TRBJ2-1, is GAGVSQSPRYKVAKRGQDVALRCDPISGHVSLFWYQQALGQGPEFLTYFQNEAQLDKSGLPSDRFFAERPEGSVSTLKIQRTQQEDSAVYLCASSHMRGHNEQFFGPGTRLTVL.

This chain connects TRBV11-3 to TRBJ2-1, with 11 bases matching TRBD2. The CDR3 runs 15 residues. The J segment lost 7 bases and the V segment lost 5 bases, leaving 7 bases of the junction unmatched. Germline V gene data show CDR1 as SGHNT and CDR2 as YENEEA. CDR3 coding DNA: TGTGCCAGCAGCAGTAGCGGGAGGGCCCGAAATGAGCAGTTCTTC. The encoded protein is CASSSSGRARNEQFF. Looking up the rest from reference TRBV11-3 and TRBJ2-1 gives the full variable domain: EAGVVQSPRYKIIEKKQPVAFWCNPISGHNTLYWYLQNLGQGPELLIRYENEEAVDDSQLPKDRFSAERLKGVDSTLKIQPAELGDSAVYLCASSSSGRARNEQFFGPGTRLTVL.

The rearrangement uses TRBV19 and TRBJ2-7; 9 positions match TRBD1. Germline V gene data show CDR1 as LNHDA and CDR2 as SQIVND (reference sequence). The V segment lost 1 base and the J segment 7 bases; nucleotides outside the gene matches: 5. This CDR3 comprises 14 residues. This chain's CDR3 is CASSIGQTGGEQYF. The CDR3 DNA follows: TGTGCCAGTAGTATAGGACAGACAGGGGGAGAGCAGTACTTC.

J is TRBJ2-7 and V is TRBV5-6, with D possibly being TRBD1 (6 bases). With 3 bases removed from V and 3 bases from J, the gap between germline ends came to 10 bases. CDR1 SGHDT and CDR2 YYEEEE come from the germline V gene. The CDR3 length is 13 residues. In DNA form, the CDR3 reads TGTGCCAGCAGCTCCCCGGACAGCTACGAGCAGTACTTC. The encoded protein is CASSSPDSYEQYF.

This sequence joins TRBV10-3 and TRBJ1-2; D call uncertain. Germline assignment: CDR1 ENHRY and CDR2 SYGVKD. V lost 2 bases to trimming and J lost 5 bases, with 21 bases between them. This CDR3 contains 17 residues. CDR3 nucleotides: TGTGCCATCAGTGAGGAGGGTTTCTCTCGTGGCTTTTATGGCTACACCTTC. Translation: CAISEEGFSRGFYGYTF.

Comments on this clone: The same CDR3 also results from other DNA sequences found in this sample. The chain recombines TRBV9 with TRBJ2-5, with 7 bases lining up with TRBD1. V lost 3 bases, J lost 1 base, and 3 bases stayed unmatched. Germline CDR1 is SGDLS and CDR2 is YYNGEE. This CDR3 region has 14 residues. The CDR3 here is CASSARTGQETQYF. The DNA of the CDR3 is TGTGCCAGCAGCGCACGGACAGGCCAAGAGACCCAGTACTTC.

The chain is built from TRBV14 and TRBJ2-3; TRBD1 agrees at 8 bases. Germline CDR1 reads SGHDN; CDR2 reads FVKESK. V lost 2 bases to trimming and J lost 6 bases; unmatched junction nucleotides: 10. This CDR3 contains 16 residues. The DNA for the CDR3 is TGTGCCAGCAGCCAAAGGACAGGGCCGCTATTCGATACGCAGTATTTT. It encodes CASSQRTGPLFDTQYF.

To note about this clone: Other DNA sequences in the sample encode the same CDR3. V is TRBV6-4 and J is TRBJ2-3; 10 nucleotides line up with TRBD2. V gave up 0 bases and J gave up 4 bases; unmatched junction bases: 1. CDR1 is MRHNA and CDR2 is SNTAGT in the germline V gene. The CDR3 length is 15 residues. CDR3 nucleotide sequence: TGTGCCAGCAGTGACTCAGCGGGGGGGCCAGATACGCAGTATTTT. Amino acids: CASSDSAGGPDTQYF.

The chain is built from TRBV7-2 and TRBJ1-5; D may be TRBD1 (6 bases). Germline V CDR1 and CDR2: SGHTA, FQGNSA. The CDR3 has 14 amino acids. Trimming left V 2 bases short and J 6 bases short, with 11 bases between. The DNA for the CDR3 is TGTGCCAGCAGCTTACTTGGGGGCGGTCAGCCCCAGCATTTT. Protein product: CASSLLGGGQPQHF.

This chain connects TRBV6-6 to TRBJ2-1; D call uncertain. Trimming removed 2 bases at V and 0 bases at J, with 5 bases between. This CDR3 comprises 14 residues. The V gene's germline CDR1 is MNHNY and CDR2 SVGAGI (reference sequence). In DNA, the CDR3 is TGTGCCAGCAGTTACGAGAGCTCCTACAATGAGCAGTTCTTC. Translating it yields CASSYESSYNEQFF.

The J gene is TRBJ1-5, the V gene TRBV10-1; 7 bases match TRBD1. CDR3 size: 13 residues. Germline CDR1 reads WNHNN; CDR2 reads SYGVQD (reference sequence). V dropped 10 bases and J dropped 7; count of bases not matched to a gene: 10. CDR3 protein: CATQGGAGQPQHF. CDR3 sequence (DNA): TGCGCCACCCAGGGGGGCGCGGGACAGCCCCAGCATTTT.

This chain uses TRBV2 with TRBJ1-2; unclear D gene. This CDR3 has 11 residues. Per the germline V gene, CDR1 is SNHLY and CDR2 is FYNNEI. V was shortened by 6 bases and J by 7 bases, with 9 bases between the two germline ends. In nucleotides, the CDR3 is TGTGCCAGCAGGGAGGAGCTTGGCTACACCTTC. It codes for CASREELGYTF.

The chain links TRBV11-2 to TRBJ2-7; 10 bases are a match to TRBD2. The V gene end was trimmed by 3 bases and the J gene end by 4 bases; junction bases not matched to a gene: 6. The CDR3 loop spans 15 amino acids. From germline, CDR1 is SGHAT and CDR2 FQNNGV. The CDR3 protein is CASSFQRGGLYEQYF. DNA for the CDR3: TGTGCCAGCAGCTTCCAGCGGGGGGGCTTATACGAGCAGTACTTC.

The chain recombines TRBV4-3 with TRBJ2-1; 13 bases map to TRBD2. In germline, CDR1 is LGHNA, CDR2 YSLEER. With V trimmed by 5 bases and J by 3 bases, 7 bases remained unmatched. This CDR3 has 17 amino acids. As DNA, the CDR3 is TGCGCCAGCAGCTTGACTAGCGGGGGGTCCGGCTACAATGAGCAGTTCTTC. Its protein is CASSLTSGGSGYNEQFF.

The chain links TRBV7-2 to TRBJ1-2, with a tentative D call TRBD1 (5 bases). This CDR3 is 14 amino acids long. V shed 1 base and J shed 0 bases, with 6 bases lying between them. From germline, CDR1 is SGHTA and CDR2 FQGNSA. The CDR3 protein is CASSLGQSNYGYTF. Written as DNA, the CDR3 is TGTGCCAGCAGCTTAGGACAGTCTAACTATGGCTACACCTTC.

The chain is built from TRBV30 and TRBJ1-1; tentatively, D is TRBD1 (6 bases). The CDR3 runs 13 residues. Trimming shortened V by 0 bases and J by 5 bases, and 10 bases separated the two germline ends. CDR1 GTSNPN and CDR2 SVGIG come from the germline V gene (reference sequence). CDR3 sequence: CAWSVSGQTEAFF. CDR3 in DNA: TGTGCCTGGAGTGTGTCCGGACAGACTGAAGCTTTCTTT.

The V gene is TRBV30, the J gene TRBJ1-4; D remains ambiguous. CDR3 size: 14 residues. CDR1 GTSNPN and CDR2 SVGIG come from the germline V gene (reference sequence). With 5 bases removed from V and 4 bases from J, the gap between germline ends came to 14 bases. The DNA of the CDR3 is TGTGCCTGGGAGACTCCGGACTTTAATGAAAAACTGTTTTTT. Amino acid sequence: CAWETPDFNEKLFF. Variable domain in full (rest from reference TRBV30 and TRBJ1-4): SQTIHQWPATLVQPVGSPLSLECTVEGTSNPNLYWYRQAAGRGLQLLFYSVGIGQISSEVPQNLSASRPQDRQFILSSKKLLLSDSGFYLCAWETPDFNEKLFFGSGTQLSVL.

The chain uses TRBV6-4 and TRBJ2-5, with 12 bases identical to TRBD2. Germline assignment: CDR1 MRHNA and CDR2 SNTAGT. There are 20 residues in the CDR3. V dropped 2 bases and J dropped 2; count of bases not matched to a gene: 15. The DNA for the CDR3 is TGTGCCAGCAGTGACCACACCGAGTGGGCTAGCGGGGGGGCACAAGAGACCCAGTACTTC. It specifies CASSDHTEWASGGAQETQYF.

This clone has just one count. The rearrangement joins TRBV2 to TRBJ2-3; D is possibly TRBD1 (5 bases). With 8 bases removed from V and 11 bases from J, the gap between germline ends came to 20 bases. Germline V gene data show CDR1 as SNHLY and CDR2 as FYNNEI. The CDR3 sequence is 13 residues long. The DNA for the CDR3 is TGTGCCAGCCCCCAGGCCCCCCTGGGGCGGCAGTATTTT. Its protein product is CASPQAPLGRQYF.

This chain connects TRBV5-1 to TRBJ2-1, with 7 nucleotides matching TRBD2. The trim removed 0 bases at V and 9 bases at J, leaving 6 bases unmatched. CDR1 is SGHRS and CDR2 is YFSETQ in the germline V gene. This CDR3 is 14 amino acids long. CDR3 nucleotide sequence: TGCGCCAGCAGCTTGGAAGCGGGAATCGGTGAGCAGTTCTTC. This translates into CASSLEAGIGEQFF.

The chain carries TRBV7-8 and TRBJ2-7; 8 bases match TRBD1. The J segment lost 2 bases and the V segment lost 4 bases, leaving 16 bases of the junction unmatched. Germline V gives CDR1 SGHVS, CDR2 FQNEAQ. The CDR3 length is 18 residues. The CDR3 DNA is TGTGCCAGCAGCTCTATACTCTTCGGACAGGGAAGGCCCTACGAGCAGTACTTC. Translated: CASSSILFGQGRPYEQYF. Combining the CDR3 with reference TRBV7-8 and TRBJ2-7 gives the whole variable domain GAGVSQSPRYKVAKRGQDVALRCDPISGHVSLFWYQQALGQGPEFLTYFQNEAQLDKSGLPSDRFFAERPEGSVSTLKIQRTQQEDSAVYLCASSSILFGQGRPYEQYFGPGTRLTVT.

The chain couples TRBV2 to TRBJ2-1, with a weak D call TRBD1 (5 bases). Trimming removed 6 bases at V and 4 bases at J, with 10 bases between. The CDR3 totals 13 residues. Per germline, CDR1 SNHLY and CDR2 FYNNEI. CDR3 residues: CASSLDSYNEQFF. In nucleotides, the CDR3 is TGTGCCAGCAGCCTCGACAGTTACAATGAGCAGTTCTTC.

The V gene is TRBV13, the J gene TRBJ2-7; TRBD1 agrees at 8 bases. The V and J ends lost 10 bases and 7 bases, in that order; junction bases with no gene match: 21. Germline-derived CDR1 and CDR2 are PRHDT and FYEKMQ (reference sequence). The CDR3 loop spans 16 amino acids. This CDR3 is CATALRGRGPFGEQYF. CDR3 DNA sequence: TGTGCCACCGCCCTTAGGGGCAGGGGGCCCTTTGGGGAGCAGTACTTC.

V usage is TRBV5-1 and J usage is TRBJ2-3, with TRBD2 identical over 8 bases. The J segment lost 4 bases and the V segment lost 4 bases, leaving 14 bases of the junction unmatched. This CDR3 spans 17 amino acids. In germline, CDR1 is SGHRS, CDR2 YFSETQ. This CDR3 is CASSHVTPGLVSDTQYF. As DNA, the CDR3 is TGCGCCAGCAGCCACGTAACTCCGGGACTAGTATCAGATACGCAGTATTTT.